This TCR beta chain was identified during a study of Graves' ophthalmopathy and Graves' hyperthyroidism. Trimming at V came to 8 bases and at J to 4 bases, leaving 4 bases not matched to a gene. This CDR3 contains 12 residues. Germline CDR1 MDHEN, CDR2 SYDVKM. RNA transcripts were the source from which TCR beta CDR3 regions were amplified. Second-round multiplex PCR came after first-round RT-PCR with HTBI primers. TCRdb ran MiXCR on the multiplex PCR reads and lists one entry per CDR3 protein. The sample includes 620,000 or so distinct CDR3 sequences, 22% of them seen just once. The study recruited hyperthyroidism patients aged 18 to 65 who were newly diagnosed, under 2 months' duration. PBMCs were isolated from an approximately 10 ml sample of fresh peripheral blood.

This receptor was obtained from a woman in her late teens or twenties with stable Graves' hyperthyroidism. Some clones in this sample may be carry-over from other donors' samples. Material for sequencing was peripheral blood. The chain uses TRBV28 and TRBJ2-5, with 7 bases identical to TRBD2. For the CDR3, the DNA is TGTGCCAGCGGGGGGGGGAGAGAGACCCAGTACTTC. Translation gives CASGGGRETQYF.